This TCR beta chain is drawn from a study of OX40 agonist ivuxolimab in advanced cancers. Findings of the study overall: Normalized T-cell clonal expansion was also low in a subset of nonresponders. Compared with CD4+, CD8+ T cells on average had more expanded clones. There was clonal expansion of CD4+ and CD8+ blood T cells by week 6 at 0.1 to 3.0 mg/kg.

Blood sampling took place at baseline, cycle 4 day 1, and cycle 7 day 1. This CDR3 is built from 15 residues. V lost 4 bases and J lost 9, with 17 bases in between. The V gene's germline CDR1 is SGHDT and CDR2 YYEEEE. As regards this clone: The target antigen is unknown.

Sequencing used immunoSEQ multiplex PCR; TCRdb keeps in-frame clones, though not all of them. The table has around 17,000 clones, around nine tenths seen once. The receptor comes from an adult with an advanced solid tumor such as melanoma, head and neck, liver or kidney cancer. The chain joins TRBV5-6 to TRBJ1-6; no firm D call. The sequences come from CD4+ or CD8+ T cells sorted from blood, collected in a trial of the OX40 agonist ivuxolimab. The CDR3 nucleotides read TGTGCCAGCAGCCTCCTCAACTATCGGAGTTCACCCCTCCACTTT. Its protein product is CASSLLNYRSSPLHF.